This TCR beta chain is drawn from a study of T cells expressing NK-cell markers. The wider study: Seven of the eight sequenced donors were classified as HCMV-seropositive, and one was classified as seronegative. General study findings and limits: Dominant NKG2C+ clonotypes were found to form about 1.0-7.0% of CD8+ T cells in six donors. Expanded NKG2C+ T cell clones had unclear HCMV specificity.

With the 5' RACE reads reprocessed, TCRdb shows one record per CDR3 protein and no DNA. This sample contains 150,000 to 170,000 distinct CDR3 sequences. For this clonotype: What it recognizes is unknown.

The sample consisted of blood T cells: a sorted CD56 or NKG2C T cell subset, CD4+ or CD8+ T cells, or bulk PBMC T cells (not recorded which). This TCR came from a woman in her 50s in good health.

CDR3 protein: CASSFAEEQFF. This chain uses TRBV7-3 with TRBJ2-1. The CDR3 consists of 11 residues. Germline CDR1 is SGHTA and CDR2 is FQGTGA.